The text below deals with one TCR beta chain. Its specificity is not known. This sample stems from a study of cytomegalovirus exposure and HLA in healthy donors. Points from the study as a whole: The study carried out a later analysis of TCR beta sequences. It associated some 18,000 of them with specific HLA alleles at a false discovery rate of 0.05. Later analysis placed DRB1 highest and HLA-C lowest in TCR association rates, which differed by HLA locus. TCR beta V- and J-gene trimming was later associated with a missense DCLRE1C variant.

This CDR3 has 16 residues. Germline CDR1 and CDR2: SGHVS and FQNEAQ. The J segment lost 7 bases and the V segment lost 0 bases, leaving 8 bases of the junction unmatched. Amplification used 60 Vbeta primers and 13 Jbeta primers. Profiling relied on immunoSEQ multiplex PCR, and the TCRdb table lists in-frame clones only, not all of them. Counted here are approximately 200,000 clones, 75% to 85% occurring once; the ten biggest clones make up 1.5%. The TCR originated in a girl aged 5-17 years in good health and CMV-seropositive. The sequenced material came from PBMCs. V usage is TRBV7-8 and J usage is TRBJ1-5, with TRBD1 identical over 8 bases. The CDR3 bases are TGTGCCAGCAGCTTAGCTAGGGCAGGGGGCGTGCAGCCCCAGCATTTT. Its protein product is CASSLARAGGVQPQHF.